The 25 T cell receptor beta chains reported below all come from one sample, sequenced in a study of vaccination effects on CD4 cells after COVID-19. The method was immunoSEQ multiplex PCR; TCRdb's version includes in-frame clones alone and lacks a portion of them. Of 50,000 or so clones in the sample, 60% to 80% are singletons; the top ten hold over 5%. The antigens of these receptors remain unknown. Prior to sequencing, the ViraFEST assay stimulated PBMC with viral peptide pools, which expanded the antigen-specific CD4+ T cells. Subsequent to a culture period of less than twelve days, CD4+ T cells were isolated. Vaccinated recipients, who were negative for nucleocapsid antibodies, had no history of SARS-CoV-2 infection. The specimen was CD4+ T cells from PBMCs cultured with HCoV-OC43 spike peptides, collected before COVID-19 vaccination. Subset of the sample: HCoV-OC43 spike overlapping peptide pool stimulation. The receptors come from a human donor who received a COVID-19 vaccine.

This rearrangement joins TRBV10-1 to TRBJ2-1; a weak D match, TRBD2 (6 bases). The V end was cut by 0 bases, the J end by 0 bases, with 9 bases between. The V gene's germline CDR1 is WNHNN and CDR2 SYGVQD (reference sequence). The CDR3 sequence is 16 residues long. The chain's CDR3 is CASSESRGSSYNEQFF. Written as DNA, the CDR3 is TGCGCCAGCAGTGAGTCTCGGGGGAGCTCCTACAATGAGCAGTTCTTC.

The chain has TRBV7-2 and TRBJ1-2; 7 positions match TRBD1. Germline trimming cut 4 bases from V and 5 bases from J; bases unmatched to any gene: 10. The CDR3 contains 15 residues. The germline CDR1 and CDR2 sequences are SGHTA and FQGNSA. This chain's CDR3 is CASSSNYGGQYGYTF. For the CDR3, the DNA is TGTGCCAGCAGCTCTAACTATGGGGGACAGTATGGCTACACCTTC.

This rearrangement joins TRBV5-1 to TRBJ2-2; possible D gene TRBD1, 6 bases. CDR1 and CDR2 from the germline V gene are SGHRS and YFSETQ. This CDR3 spans 15 amino acids. Trimming took off 7 bases at V and 1 base at J, with 14 bases between the two ends. CDR3 sequence: CASGEGHWNTGELFF. CDR3 nucleotides: TGCGCCAGCGGCGAGGGACATTGGAACACCGGGGAGCTGTTTTTT.

The chain uses TRBV6-5 and TRBJ1-1; TRBD1 is a possible D gene (5 bases). V lost 5 bases to trimming and J lost 0 bases, with 7 bases between them. This CDR3 comprises 13 residues. The germline CDR1 and CDR2 sequences are MNHEY and SVGAGI. The CDR3, as DNA: TGTGCCAGCAGTCAGGGCATGAACACTGAAGCTTTCTTT. Encoded protein: CASSQGMNTEAFF.

The gene calls are TRBV27 and TRBJ1-5; D perhaps matches TRBD1 (5 bases). V was clipped by 3 bases and J by 8 bases, with 11 bases between them. CDR1 is MNHEY and CDR2 is SMNVEV in the germline V gene (reference sequence). CDR3 size: 13 residues. CDR3 sequence: CASSLGGLKPQHF. CDR3 bases: TGTGCCAGCAGTTTGGGGGGTTTAAAGCCCCAGCATTTT.

This clone showed up just once. This chain uses TRBV6-5 with TRBJ2-2; D may be TRBD2 (6 bases). Germline values: CDR1 MNHEY, CDR2 SVGAGI. The germline V and J ends were trimmed by 1 base and 6 bases, with 6 bases remaining between them. The CDR3 is 13 amino acids. The CDR3 region has the DNA TGTGCCAGCAGTTACTGGGGGGCCGGGGAGCTGTTTTTT. It translates to CASSYWGAGELFF.

The gene calls are TRBV7-9 and TRBJ1-2; D remains ambiguous. The CDR3 is 13 residues long. Germline V gene lookup returns CDR1 SEHNR and CDR2 FQNEAQ (reference sequence). V was pared by 5 bases and J by 4 bases, with 11 bases between. The CDR3 here is CASSPGGFYGYTF. The CDR3 coding sequence is TGTGCCAGCAGCCCAGGAGGTTTCTATGGCTACACCTTC.

The chain joins TRBV5-4 to TRBJ2-2, with a tentative D call TRBD2 (6 bases). This CDR3 is 16 amino acids long. The ends were cut back, 1 base at V and 2 bases at J, with 12 bases in the middle. Per the germline V gene, CDR1 is SGHNT and CDR2 is YYREEE (reference sequence). CDR3 sequence reads: CASSLYSGANTGELFF. CDR3 sequence (DNA): TGTGCCAGCAGCTTGTATAGCGGAGCAAACACCGGGGAGCTGTTTTTT.

This clone turned up a few times. This chain connects TRBV12-3 or TRBV12-4 to TRBJ1-2; D is possibly TRBD1 (6 bases). The CDR3 spans 12 residues. V was trimmed by 4 bases and J by 10 bases, leaving 13 bases between them. The CDR3 reads CASSSDRSVYTF. The DNA for the CDR3 is TGTGCCAGCAGTTCAGACAGGTCCGTCTACACCTTC.

The chain carries TRBV27 and TRBJ1-5, with D perhaps matching TRBD1 (5 bases). Germline V gives CDR1 MNHEY, CDR2 SMNVEV (reference sequence). V lost 11 bases to trimming and J lost 0 bases, with 14 bases between them. This CDR3 is 14 amino acids long. CDR3 in amino acids: CAQTRQNSNQPQHF. The CDR3, as DNA: TGTGCCCAAACCAGACAGAATAGCAATCAGCCCCAGCATTTT.

CDR3 nucleotide sequence: TGTGCCAGCAGCCAAGTCGGGTGGGGGGGCCTCGGCACCGGGGAGCTGTTTTTT. It yields the protein CASSQVGWGGLGTGELFF. This chain links TRBV3-1 (or the pseudogene TRBV3-2) with TRBJ2-2; a weak D match, TRBD2 (7 bases). The V and J ends lost 1 base and 4 bases respectively, with 19 bases between them. This CDR3 has 18 residues. CDR1 is LGHDT and CDR2 is YNNKEL in the germline V gene (reference sequence).

This rearrangement joins TRBV11-2 to TRBJ2-7; weak D call: TRBD2 (7 bases). There are 18 residues in the CDR3. V lost 4 bases, J lost 0 bases, and 22 bases lay in between. CDR1 and CDR2 from the germline V gene are SGHAT and FQNNGV. The chain's CDR3 is CASSSAPDRGGASYEQYV. CDR3 nucleotide sequence: TGTGCCAGCAGCTCAGCTCCCGATAGAGGGGGGGCCTCCTACGAGCAGTACGTC.

The genes are TRBV19 and TRBJ2-3; either TRBD1 or TRBD2 may fit D (5 bases each). The V gene's germline CDR1 is LNHDA and CDR2 SQIVND (reference sequence). Trimming took off 5 bases at V and 3 bases at J, with 18 bases between the two ends. This CDR3 has 16 amino acids. The chain's CDR3 is CASSLWARGTTDTQYF. DNA for the CDR3: TGTGCCAGTAGTCTCTGGGCCCGAGGGACGACAGATACGCAGTATTTT. The full variable domain, with the rest looked up from reference TRBV19 and TRBJ2-3, is DGGITQSPKYLFRKEGQNVTLSCEQNLNHDAMYWYRQDPGQGLRLIYYSQIVNDFQKGDIAEGYSVSREKKESFPLTVTSAQKNPTAFYLCASSLWARGTTDTQYFGPGTRLTVL.

The chain links TRBV10-3 to TRBJ2-5; 11 bases align to TRBD2. Germline V gives CDR1 ENHRY, CDR2 SYGVKD. The J segment lost 0 bases and the V segment lost 6 bases, leaving 6 bases of the junction unmatched. The CDR3 is 16 residues long. CDR3 DNA sequence: TGTGCCATCAGGGCTAGCGGGGGGTACAACCAAGAGACCCAGTACTTC. It yields the protein CAIRASGGYNQETQYF.

This clone was detected once. The chain links TRBV18 to TRBJ1-5; possible D gene TRBD1, 6 bases. The CDR3 spans 14 residues. The ends were cut back, 4 bases at V and 2 bases at J, with 9 bases in the middle. CDR1 KGHSH and CDR2 LQKENI come from the germline V gene. CDR3 nucleotides: TGTGCCAGCTCACAGAGACAGGGCAATCAGCCCCAGCATTTT. It is translated as CASSQRQGNQPQHF.

The chain carries TRBV12-3 or TRBV12-4 and TRBJ2-1; no firm D call. V shed 5 bases and J shed 5 bases, with 7 bases lying between them. This CDR3 is built from 12 residues. CDR3 amino acids: CASSPTNNEQFF. The CDR3 DNA sequence: TGTGCCAGCAGTCCAACCAACAATGAGCAGTTCTTC.

The CDR3 protein is CASTRIGPGELFF. The CDR3 region has the DNA TGTGCCAGCACCAGGATAGGGCCCGGGGAGCTGTTTTTT. The genes are TRBV6-5 and TRBJ2-2, with D unclear. V shed 7 bases and J shed 6 bases, with 12 bases lying between them. The germline CDR1 and CDR2 sequences are MNHEY and SVGAGI. The CDR3 is made up of 13 amino acids.

The chain has TRBV2 and TRBJ2-1; 8 bases align to TRBD1. CDR1 and CDR2 from the germline V gene are SNHLY and FYNNEI. This CDR3 is 16 amino acids long. Trimming removed 3 bases from V and 6 bases from J; junction bases left unmatched: 10. The CDR3 reads CASSDWATGGINEQFF. DNA of the CDR3: TGTGCCAGCAGTGATTGGGCCACAGGGGGAATCAATGAGCAGTTCTTC.

The chain carries TRBV4-1 and TRBJ2-1, with TRBD1 matching 9 bases. The trim removed 0 bases at V and 6 bases at J, leaving 3 bases unmatched. The CDR3 length is 15 residues. The germline CDR1 and CDR2 sequences are MGHRA and YSYEKL. The CDR3 protein is CASSQEGQGSNEQFF. DNA of the CDR3: TGCGCCAGCAGCCAAGAGGGACAGGGATCCAATGAGCAGTTCTTC.

The chain combines TRBV30 with TRBJ2-4; perhaps TRBD1 as D (5 bases). Looked up from germline, CDR1 is GTSNPN and CDR2 is SVGIG (reference sequence). This CDR3 is 13 amino acids long. V was pared by 3 bases and J by 8 bases, with 14 bases between. The DNA for the CDR3 is TGTGCCTGGAGAGGGCAGGGTTTAGACATTCAGTACTTC. Amino acid sequence: CAWRGQGLDIQYF.

The chain has TRBV28 and TRBJ2-7; tentatively, D is TRBD1 (6 bases). With 7 bases removed from V and 6 bases from J, the gap between germline ends came to 13 bases. This CDR3 has 12 amino acids. Germline CDR1 reads MDHEN; CDR2 reads SYDVKM. This CDR3 reads CASTGATGEQYV. In DNA, the CDR3 is TGTGCCAGCACCGGGGCGACAGGCGAGCAGTACGTC.

The chain links TRBV7-7 to TRBJ2-5; D is unclear. From germline, CDR1 is SSHAT and CDR2 FNYEAQ (reference sequence). The CDR3 is made up of 15 amino acids. The germline V and J ends were trimmed by 1 base and 1 base, with 10 bases remaining between them. The CDR3, as DNA: TGTGCCAGCAGCTTAGGCCTAAGGACCCAAGAGACCCAGTACTTC. Its protein is CASSLGLRTQETQYF.

A few counts support this clone. This chain joins TRBV6-5 and TRBJ1-2; TRBD1 matches at 10 bases. With 6 bases clipped from V and 4 bases from J, the junction kept 5 bases outside the gene matches. The CDR3 length is 14 residues. The V gene's germline CDR1 is MNHEY and CDR2 SVGAGI. As DNA, the CDR3 is TGTGCCAGCAGACCGGACAGGGGGATCTATGGCTACACCTTC. Translating it yields CASRPDRGIYGYTF.

This chain uses TRBV4-3 with TRBJ1-2, with 7 positions matching TRBD1. The CDR3 sequence is 16 residues long. Germline trimming cut 0 bases from V and 8 bases from J; bases unmatched to any gene: 12. The germline V gene encodes CDR1 LGHNA and CDR2 YSLEER. The CDR3 is CASSQEAAGGSEGYTF. The CDR3 DNA reads TGCGCCAGCAGCCAAGAGGCGGCAGGGGGTTCAGAAGGCTACACCTTC.

This sequence joins TRBV19 and TRBJ1-4; D is perhaps TRBD1 (6 bases). Trimming took 4 bases from V and 5 from J, leaving 8 bases between them. The CDR3 totals 13 residues. Germline V gene lookup returns CDR1 LNHDA and CDR2 SQIVND (reference sequence). The CDR3 is CASSTTGNEKLFF. CDR3 nucleotides: TGTGCCAGTAGTACCACAGGGAATGAAAAACTGTTTTTT.